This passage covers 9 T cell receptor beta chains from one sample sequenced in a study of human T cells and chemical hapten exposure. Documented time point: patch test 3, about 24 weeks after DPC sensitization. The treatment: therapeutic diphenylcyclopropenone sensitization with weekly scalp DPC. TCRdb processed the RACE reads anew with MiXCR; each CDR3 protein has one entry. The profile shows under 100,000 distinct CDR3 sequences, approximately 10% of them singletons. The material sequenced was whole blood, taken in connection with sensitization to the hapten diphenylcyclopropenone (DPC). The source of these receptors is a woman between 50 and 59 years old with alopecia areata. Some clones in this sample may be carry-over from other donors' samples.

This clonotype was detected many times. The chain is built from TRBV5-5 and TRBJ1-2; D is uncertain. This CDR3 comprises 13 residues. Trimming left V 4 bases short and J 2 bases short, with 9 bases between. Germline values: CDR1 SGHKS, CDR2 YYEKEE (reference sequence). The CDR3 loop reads CASSQGRNYGYTF. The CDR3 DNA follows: TGTGCCAGCAGCCAAGGACGGAACTATGGCTACACCTTC.

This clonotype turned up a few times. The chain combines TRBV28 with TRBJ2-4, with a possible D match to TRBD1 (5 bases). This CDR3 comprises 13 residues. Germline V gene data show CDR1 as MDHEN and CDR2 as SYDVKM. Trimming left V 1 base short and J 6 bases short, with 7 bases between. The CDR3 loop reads CASSLLTVNIQYF. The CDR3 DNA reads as TGTGCCAGCAGTTTATTGACAGTAAACATTCAGTACTTC.

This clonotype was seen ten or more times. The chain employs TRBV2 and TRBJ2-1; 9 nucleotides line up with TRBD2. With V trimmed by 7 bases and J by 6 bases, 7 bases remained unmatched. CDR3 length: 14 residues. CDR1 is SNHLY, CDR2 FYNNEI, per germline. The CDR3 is CASISGSTGNEQFF. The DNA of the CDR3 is TGTGCCAGCATTAGCGGGAGCACGGGCAATGAGCAGTTCTTC.

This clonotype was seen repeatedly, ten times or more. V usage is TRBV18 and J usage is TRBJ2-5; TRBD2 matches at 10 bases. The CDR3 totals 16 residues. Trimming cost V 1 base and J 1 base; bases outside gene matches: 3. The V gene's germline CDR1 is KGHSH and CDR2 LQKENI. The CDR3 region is CASSPLAGGFQETQYF. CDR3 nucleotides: TGTGCCAGCTCACCACTAGCGGGAGGATTCCAAGAGACCCAGTACTTC.

The CDR3 is CASSGPSYNEQFF. DNA for the CDR3: TGTGCCTCTAGCGGGCCCTCCTACAATGAGCAGTTCTTC. V is TRBV30 and J is TRBJ2-1; 8 nucleotides agree with TRBD2. From germline, CDR1 is GTSNPN and CDR2 SVGIG (reference sequence). The CDR3 loop spans 13 amino acids. The V and J ends lost 7 bases and 0 bases, in that order; junction bases with no gene match: 2.

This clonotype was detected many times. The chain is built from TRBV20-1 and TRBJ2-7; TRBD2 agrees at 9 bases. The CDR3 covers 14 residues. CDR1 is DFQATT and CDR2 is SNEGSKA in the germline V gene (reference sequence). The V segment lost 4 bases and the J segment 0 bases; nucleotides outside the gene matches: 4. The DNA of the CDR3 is TGCAGTGCTATAGCGGGGGACTTCTCCTACGAGCAGTACTTC. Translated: CSAIAGDFSYEQYF.

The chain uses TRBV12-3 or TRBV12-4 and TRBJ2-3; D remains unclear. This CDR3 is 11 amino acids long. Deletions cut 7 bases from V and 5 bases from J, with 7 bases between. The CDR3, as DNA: TGTGCCAGCACTTCGAAAGATACGCAGTATTTT. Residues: CASTSKDTQYF.

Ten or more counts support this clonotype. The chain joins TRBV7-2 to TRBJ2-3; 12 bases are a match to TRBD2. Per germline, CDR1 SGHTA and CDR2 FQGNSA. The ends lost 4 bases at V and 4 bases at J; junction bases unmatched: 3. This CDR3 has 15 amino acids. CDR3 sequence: CASSSLAGGPDTQYF. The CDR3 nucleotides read TGTGCCAGCAGCTCTCTAGCGGGAGGGCCAGATACGCAGTATTTT.

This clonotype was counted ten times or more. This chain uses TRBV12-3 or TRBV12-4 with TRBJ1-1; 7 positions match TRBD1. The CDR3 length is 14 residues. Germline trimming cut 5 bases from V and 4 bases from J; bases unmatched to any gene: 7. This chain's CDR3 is CASSEQGRATEAFF. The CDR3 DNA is TGTGCCAGCAGTGAACAGGGGCGAGCCACTGAAGCTTTCTTT.